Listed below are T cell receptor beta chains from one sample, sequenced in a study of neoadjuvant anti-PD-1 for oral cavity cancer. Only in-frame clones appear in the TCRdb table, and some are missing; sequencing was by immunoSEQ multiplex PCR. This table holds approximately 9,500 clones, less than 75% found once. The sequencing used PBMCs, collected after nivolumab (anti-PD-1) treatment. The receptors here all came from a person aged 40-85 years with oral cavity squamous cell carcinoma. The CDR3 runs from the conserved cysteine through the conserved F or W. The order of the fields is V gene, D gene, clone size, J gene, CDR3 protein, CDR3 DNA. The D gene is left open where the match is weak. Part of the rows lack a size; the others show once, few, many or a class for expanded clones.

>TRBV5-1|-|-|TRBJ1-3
CASSLEGNTIYF
TGCGCCAGCAGCTTGGAGGGAAACACCATATATTTT
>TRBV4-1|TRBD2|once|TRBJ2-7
CASSTQGLAGREQYF
TGCGCCAGCAGCACCCAGGGACTAGCGGGGCGCGAGCAGTACTTC
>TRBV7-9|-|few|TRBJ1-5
CASSRDGTHLQPQHF
TGTGCCAGCAGCCGCGACGGGACCCACCTGCAGCCCCAGCATTTT
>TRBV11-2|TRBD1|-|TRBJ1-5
CASNRDSGNQPQHF
TGTGCCAGCAACCGGGACAGCGGGAATCAGCCCCAGCATTTT
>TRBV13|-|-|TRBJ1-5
CASSAGGQPQHF
TGTGCCAGCAGCGCGGGGGGTCAGCCCCAGCATTTT
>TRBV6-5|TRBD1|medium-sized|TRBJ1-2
CASRLTGTSYTF
TGTGCCAGCAGATTGACAGGGACAAGCTACACCTTC
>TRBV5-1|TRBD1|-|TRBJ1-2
CASSQGTGAGYTF
TGCGCCAGCAGCCAAGGGACAGGGGCTGGCTACACCTTC
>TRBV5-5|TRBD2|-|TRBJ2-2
CATSHSGDTGELFF
TGTGCCACCAGTCATAGCGGGGACACCGGGGAGCTGTTTTTT
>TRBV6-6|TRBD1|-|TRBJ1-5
CASSYPDRDRNQPQHF
TGTGCCAGCAGTTACCCTGACAGGGATCGAAATCAGCCCCAGCATTTT
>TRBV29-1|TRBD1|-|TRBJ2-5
CSVEIGGLQETQYF
TGCAGCGTTGAAATAGGGGGCCTCCAAGAGACCCAGTACTTC
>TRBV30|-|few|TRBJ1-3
CAWGALGNSGNTIYF
TGTGCCTGGGGAGCTTTGGGCAACTCTGGAAACACCATATATTTT
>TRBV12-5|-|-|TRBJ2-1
CASGIFREARRNEQFF
TGTGCTAGTGGGATCTTTAGGGAGGCCCGCCGGAATGAGCAGTTCTTC
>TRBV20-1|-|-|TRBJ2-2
CSAGRTGELFF
TGCAGTGCCGGCCGGACCGGGGAGCTGTTTTTT
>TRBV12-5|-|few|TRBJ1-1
CASGWMNTEAFF
TGTGCTAGTGGTTGGATGAACACTGAAGCTTTCTTT
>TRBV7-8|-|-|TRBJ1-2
CASSLDGGGYGYTF
TGTGCCAGCAGCTTAGACGGGGGCGGGTATGGCTACACCTTC
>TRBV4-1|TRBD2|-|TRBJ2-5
CASSLGLAGMETQYF
TGCGCCAGCAGCCTCGGACTAGCGGGAATGGAGACCCAGTACTTC
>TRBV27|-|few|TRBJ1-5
CASSLRGNSNQPQHF
TGTGCCAGCAGTTTAAGGGGGAATAGCAATCAGCCCCAGCATTTT
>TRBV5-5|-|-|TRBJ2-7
CASSWDDRYSYEQYF
TGTGCCAGCAGTTGGGACGATCGGTACTCCTACGAGCAGTACTTC
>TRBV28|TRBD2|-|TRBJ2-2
CASILSGANTGELFF
TGTGCCAGCATCCTTAGCGGGGCGAACACCGGGGAGCTGTTTTTT
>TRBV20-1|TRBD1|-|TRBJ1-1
CSDGGGAEAFF
TGCAGTGATGGAGGGGGCGCCGAAGCTTTCTTT
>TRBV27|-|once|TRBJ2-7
CASNRWPDSYEQYF
TGTGCCAGCAACCGGTGGCCGGACTCCTACGAGCAGTACTTC
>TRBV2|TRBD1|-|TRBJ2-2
CASSRTGHTGELFF
TGTGCCAGCAGTCGGACAGGGCACACCGGGGAGCTGTTTTTT
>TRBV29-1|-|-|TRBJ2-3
CSAEGPGGTDTQYF
TGCAGCGCAGAAGGGCCAGGGGGCACAGATACGCAGTATTTT
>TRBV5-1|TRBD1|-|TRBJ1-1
CASRVLQGAPPFF
TGCGCCAGCAGAGTCTTACAGGGGGCGCCCCCTTTCTTT
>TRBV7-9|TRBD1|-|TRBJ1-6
CASSGTGARSPLHF
TGTGCCAGCAGCGGCACAGGGGCCCGTTCACCCCTCCACTTT
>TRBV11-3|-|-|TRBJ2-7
CASSLGAGSSYEQYF
TGTGCCAGCAGCTTGGGAGCAGGAAGCTCCTACGAGCAGTACTTC
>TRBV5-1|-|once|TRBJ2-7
CASSLRGGYSYYEQYF
TGCGCCAGCAGCTTAAGGGGAGGCTACTCATACTACGAGCAGTACTTC
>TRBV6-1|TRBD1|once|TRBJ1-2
CASRGQGAGYTF
TGTGCCAGCAGAGGACAGGGGGCAGGCTACACCTTC
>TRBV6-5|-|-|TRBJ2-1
CASSSIYNEQFF
TGTGCCAGCAGTTCCATTTACAATGAGCAGTTCTTC
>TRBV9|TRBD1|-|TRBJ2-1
CASSVGQTIEQFF
TGTGCCAGCAGCGTGGGACAGACAATAGAGCAGTTCTTC
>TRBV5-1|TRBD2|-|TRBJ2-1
CASSPPTSGGNNEQFF
TGCGCCAGCAGCCCCCCGACTAGCGGGGGGAACAATGAGCAGTTCTTC
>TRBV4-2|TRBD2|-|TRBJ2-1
CASSQLSGGADEQFF
TGTGCCAGCAGCCAGCTTAGCGGGGGGGCAGATGAGCAGTTCTTC
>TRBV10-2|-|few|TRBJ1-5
CASSEQGGSNQPQHF
TGCGCCAGCAGCGAACAGGGTGGGAGCAATCAGCCCCAGCATTTT
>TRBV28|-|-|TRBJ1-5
CASTPRGGGNQPQHF
TGTGCCAGCACTCCCCGGGGAGGGGGCAATCAGCCCCAGCATTTT
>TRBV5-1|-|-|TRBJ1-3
CASSLGDGNTIYF
TGCGCCAGCAGCTTAGGGGACGGAAACACCATATATTTT
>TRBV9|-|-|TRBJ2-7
CASSRDWSYEQYF
TGTGCCAGCAGCCGGGACTGGTCCTACGAGCAGTACTTC
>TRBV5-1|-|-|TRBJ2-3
CASSFAGGRADTQYF
TGCGCCAGCAGCTTTGCAGGAGGCAGGGCAGATACGCAGTATTTT
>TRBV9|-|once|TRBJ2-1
CASGPGTLYNEQFF
TGTGCCAGCGGCCCCGGGACTCTTTACAATGAGCAGTTCTTC
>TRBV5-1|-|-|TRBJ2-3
CASSAHPPDTQYF
TGCGCCAGCAGCGCACACCCCCCGGATACGCAGTATTTT
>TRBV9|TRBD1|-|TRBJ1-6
CASSAPTGVDSPLHF
TGTGCCAGCAGCGCACCGACAGGGGTGGATTCACCCCTCCACTTT
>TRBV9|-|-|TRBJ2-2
CASSSRTGELFF
TGTGCCAGCAGCTCTCGTACCGGGGAGCTGTTTTTT
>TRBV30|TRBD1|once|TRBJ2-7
CAWRAGTGAYEQYF
TGTGCCTGGAGAGCCGGGACAGGGGCCTACGAGCAGTACTTC
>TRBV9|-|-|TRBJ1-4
CASSVGSTINEKLFF
TGTGCCAGCAGCGTAGGCAGCACTATTAATGAAAAACTGTTTTTT
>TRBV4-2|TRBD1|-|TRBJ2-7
CANSQGQGTYEQYF
TGTGCCAACAGCCAGGGACAGGGGACCTACGAGCAGTACTTC
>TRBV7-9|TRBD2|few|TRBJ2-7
CASSPLSGAPKEQYF
TGTGCCAGCAGCCCTCTGAGCGGGGCGCCTAAAGAGCAGTACTTC
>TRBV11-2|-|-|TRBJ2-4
CASSLAPRTDNIQYF
TGTGCCAGCAGCTTAGCCCCCAGGACCGACAACATTCAGTACTTC
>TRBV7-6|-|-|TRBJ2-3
CASSRDHTDTQYF
TGTGCCAGCAGCCGGGACCACACAGATACGCAGTATTTT
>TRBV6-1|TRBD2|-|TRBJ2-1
CASSEAGLLGGNEQFF
TGTGCCAGCAGTGAAGCCGGGCTCTTGGGGGGGAATGAGCAGTTCTTC
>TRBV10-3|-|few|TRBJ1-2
CAISGGWGFVGYTF
TGTGCCATCAGTGGGGGTTGGGGGTTCGTTGGCTACACCTTC
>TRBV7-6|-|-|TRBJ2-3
CASSYEPRGDTQYF
TGTGCCAGCAGCTACGAACCCCGTGGGGATACGCAGTATTTT
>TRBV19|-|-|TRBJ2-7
CATSRDGDSYEQYF
TGTGCCACCAGCCGGGACGGTGACTCCTACGAGCAGTACTTC
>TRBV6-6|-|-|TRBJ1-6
CASSRDGGNSPLHF
TGTGCCAGCAGTCGGGACGGTGGGAATTCACCCCTCCACTTT
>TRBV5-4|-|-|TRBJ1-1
CASSFGARGVRNTEAFF
TGTGCCAGCAGCTTTGGGGCTCGTGGGGTTCGGAACACTGAAGCTTTCTTT
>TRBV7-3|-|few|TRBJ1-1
CASSLTGIGGEAFF
TGTGCCAGCAGCCTTACAGGGATTGGCGGTGAAGCTTTCTTT
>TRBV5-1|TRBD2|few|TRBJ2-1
CASSLGLANEQFF
TGCGCCAGCAGCTTGGGACTAGCCAATGAGCAGTTCTTC